The TCR beta chain described here comes from a study of T-cell reconstitution after alpha-beta-depleted transplantation in children. Study-wide results and caveats: As was reported, about two months after transplant, alpha-beta T cells came from several hundred expanded graft clones.

The CDR3 spans 14 residues. Trimming removed 1 base from V and 9 bases from J, with 13 bases in between. The germline V gene encodes CDR1 MGHRA and CDR2 YSYEKL. With respect to this clonotype: Its matching antigen is unknown.

Using unique molecular identifiers, the investigators prepared the TCRbeta library. TCRdb used MiXCR to reprocess the PCR reads, holding one entry per CDR3 protein. This sample has 440,000 or so distinct CDR3 sequences, with over 40% found just once. The J gene is TRBJ2-4, the V gene TRBV4-1, with D tentatively TRBD1 (6 bases). The sequences come from PBMCs, collected before TCRalphabeta/CD19-depleted stem cell transplant. The TCR comes from a girl aged 2-15 years with aplastic anemia, due to receive a stem cell transplant. CDR3: CASSQAQGDLIQYF. In DNA, the CDR3 is TGCGCCAGCAGCCAAGCACAGGGCGACCTCATTCAGTACTTC.